This passage covers 18 T cell receptor beta chains from one sample sequenced in a study of identifying expanded T cells in peripheral blood. The data were produced by immunoSEQ multiplex PCR, yet TCRdb's version contains in-frame clones alone and is incomplete. The sample carries approximately 50,000 clones, roughly 80% recorded once. Specimen: blood. These receptors were taken from a person between 18 and 75 years old in good health.

This sequence joins TRBV7-3 and TRBJ2-6; possible D gene TRBD2, 6 bases. CDR3 length: 15 residues. Trimming took off 1 base at V and 3 bases at J, with 7 bases between the two ends. Germline V gene data show CDR1 as SGHTA and CDR2 as FQGTGA. In DNA form, the CDR3 reads TGTGCCAGCAGCTTAAGCGGGGTTGGGGCCAACGTCCTGACTTTC. It specifies CASSLSGVGANVLTF. The full variable domain, completed using reference TRBV7-3 and TRBJ2-6, is GAGVSQTPSNKVTEKGKYVELRCDPISGHTALYWYRQSLGQGPEFLIYFQGTGAADDSGLPNDRFFAVRPEGSVSTLKIQRTERGDSAVYLCASSLSGVGANVLTFGAGSRLTVL.

The chain employs TRBV7-6 and TRBJ1-1, with D unclear. Germline loops: CDR1 SGHVS, CDR2 FNYEAQ. V was clipped by 5 bases and J by 6 bases, with 16 bases between them. The CDR3 contains 14 residues. Written as DNA, the CDR3 is TGTGCCAGCAGCCTAATACCCTATCCCCCTGAAGCTTTCTTT. Translated: CASSLIPYPPEAFF.

CDR3 amino acids: CASESTAVSYNEQFF. The CDR3 coding sequence is TGTGCCAGCGAGTCTACGGCGGTATCCTACAATGAGCAGTTCTTC. The V gene is TRBV4-2, the J gene TRBJ2-1; unclear D gene. Between the trimmed V and J ends, which lost 8 bases and 1 base, there was a span of 15 bases. Germline CDR1 is LGHNA and CDR2 is YNFKEQ. There are 15 residues in the CDR3.

This clone was seen a single time. The CDR3 region is CASRGRSPYEQYF. The CDR3 region has the DNA TGTGCCAGCAGGGGCCGCAGCCCCTACGAGCAGTACTTC. The chain employs TRBV6-4 and TRBJ2-7; D gene uncertain. There are 13 residues in the CDR3. Germline CDR1 MRHNA, CDR2 SNTAGT. V was pared by 6 bases and J by 2 bases, with 11 bases between.

The rearrangement joins TRBV10-2 to TRBJ1-2, with D tentatively TRBD1 (5 bases). Trimming stripped 0 bases from V and 8 bases from J, with 10 bases between. The CDR3 is 13 residues long. CDR1 and CDR2 (germline): WSHSY, SAAADI. CDR3 DNA: TGCGCCAGCAGTGAGTCGCTGGGGCACGGCTACACCTTC. This translates into CASSESLGHGYTF.

The chain joins TRBV7-2 to TRBJ2-7; D is unclear. The germline V gene encodes CDR1 SGHTA and CDR2 FQGNSA. V was cut by 6 bases and J by 0 bases, with 15 bases left in between. The CDR3 is 15 residues long. The CDR3 loop is CASRRVLSGSYEQYF. The CDR3 DNA sequence: TGTGCCAGCAGAAGGGTGCTGAGTGGCTCCTACGAGCAGTACTTC.

This sequence joins TRBV19 and TRBJ2-3, with 9 bases aligning to TRBD2. The CDR3 spans 15 residues. The germline CDR1 and CDR2 sequences are LNHDA and SQIVND (reference sequence). V was pared by 3 bases and J by 6 bases, with 7 bases of the junction left unmatched. The CDR3 bases are TGTGCCAGTAGTATGGCGGGAGGGCCGCCGGATACGCAGTATTTT. This encodes CASSMAGGPPDTQYF.

J is TRBJ2-3 and V is TRBV6-5; D is possibly TRBD2 (7 bases). Trimming cost V 5 bases and J 4 bases, with 16 bases left between them. This CDR3 region has 15 residues. Germline CDR1 MNHEY, CDR2 SVGAGI. As DNA, the CDR3 is TGTGCCAGCAGTCTAAGGGGGGGACCCTCAGATACGCAGTATTTT. This gives the protein CASSLRGGPSDTQYF.

The chain employs TRBV2 and TRBJ1-4; 10 bases agree with TRBD1. This CDR3 region has 15 residues. The germline V gene has CDR1 SNHLY and CDR2 FYNNEI. V gave up 6 bases and J gave up 7 bases; unmatched junction bases: 8. Written as DNA, the CDR3 is TGTGCCAGCAGCGGGGACAGGGGAGGGGGTGAAAAACTGTTTTTT. It codes for CASSGDRGGGEKLFF.

The chain joins TRBV7-2 to TRBJ2-1; TRBD2 matches 9 bases. V dropped 1 base and J dropped 3; count of bases not matched to a gene: 1. Looked up from germline, CDR1 is SGHTA and CDR2 is FQGNSA. The CDR3 loop spans 15 amino acids. The CDR3 is CASSLVSGSYNEQFF. CDR3 DNA sequence: TGTGCCAGCAGCTTAGTTAGCGGGAGCTACAATGAGCAGTTCTTC.

This clone came up once. This chain joins TRBV10-3 and TRBJ2-5; D is perhaps TRBD1 (5 bases). With 4 bases removed from V and 2 bases from J, the gap between germline ends came to 8 bases. The CDR3 covers 13 residues. The germline V gene encodes CDR1 ENHRY and CDR2 SYGVKD. CDR3 in amino acids: CAISGQGQETQYF. The CDR3 nucleotides are TGTGCCATCAGTGGGCAGGGACAAGAGACCCAGTACTTC.

CDR3 bases: TGTGCCAGCAGGACAGGGTGGACGGAAAACACCATATATTTT. Translated: CASRTGWTENTIYF. The V and J genes are TRBV2 and TRBJ1-3, with 7 bases lining up with TRBD1. After removal of 6 bases from V and 6 bases from J, the junction contained 8 bases not matched to a gene. Looked up from germline, CDR1 is SNHLY and CDR2 is FYNNEI. The CDR3 loop spans 14 amino acids. Full variable domain (missing parts from reference TRBV2 and TRBJ1-3): EPEVTQTPSHQVTQMGQEVILRCVPISNHLYFYWYRQILGQKVEFLVSFYNNEISEKSEIFDDQFSVERPDGSNFTLKIRSTKLEDSAMYFCASRTGWTENTIYFGEGSWLTVV.

V gene TRBV5-3 combines with J gene TRBJ1-1; D unresolved. TRBV5-3 is sorted into the ORF group, with uncertain function. This CDR3 contains 10 residues. V lost 0 bases, J lost 8 bases, and 2 bases lay in between. The CDR3 here is CARSLGEAFF. In nucleotides, the CDR3 is TGTGCCAGAAGCTTGGGGGAAGCTTTCTTT.

This sequence joins TRBV7-2 and TRBJ2-7; 12 nucleotides agree with TRBD2. The CDR3 is 14 amino acids. In germline, CDR1 is SGHTA, CDR2 FQGNSA. V dropped 5 bases and J dropped 3; count of bases not matched to a gene: 2. The CDR3 region is CASSTTSGGYEQYF. The CDR3 coding sequence is TGTGCCAGCAGCACGACTAGCGGGGGCTACGAGCAGTACTTC.

V usage is TRBV27 and J usage is TRBJ1-4; D remains unclear. The CDR3 length is 14 residues. Trimming took off 4 bases at V and 5 bases at J, with 11 bases between the two ends. Looked up from germline, CDR1 is MNHEY and CDR2 is SMNVEV (reference sequence). DNA for the CDR3: TGTGCCAGCAGTTCGTCAAGGATGAATGAAAAACTGTTTTTT. It translates to CASSSSRMNEKLFF.

The V call is TRBV5-1, the J call TRBJ2-1, with 7 bases fitting TRBD1. The germline V gene has CDR1 SGHRS and CDR2 YFSETQ. The CDR3 length is 12 residues. With V trimmed by 4 bases and J by 14 bases, 9 bases remained unmatched. The CDR3 coding sequence is TGCGCCAGCAGCCTGGGACAGAGTGATGAGTTCTTC. Residues: CASSLGQSDEFF.

The chain is built from TRBV30 and TRBJ1-5; a weak D match, TRBD1 (6 bases). This CDR3 is 14 amino acids long. The germline V gene has CDR1 GTSNPN and CDR2 SVGIG (reference sequence). V lost 2 bases and J 3 bases, leaving 11 bases between the germline ends. The CDR3: CAWSQDRNNQPQHF. The CDR3 DNA is TGTGCCTGGAGTCAGGACAGAAACAATCAGCCCCAGCATTTT.

This chain uses TRBV6-1 with TRBJ2-7; TRBD2 is a possible D gene (6 bases). The V gene lost 7 bases and the J gene lost 10 bases, with 20 bases spanning the gap. Germline V gene data show CDR1 as MNHNS and CDR2 as SASEGT. The CDR3 has 13 residues. In DNA, the CDR3 is TGTGCCAGCACCTCTTACACCGGGGGAGTTCAGTACGTC. Protein: CASTSYTGGVQYV.